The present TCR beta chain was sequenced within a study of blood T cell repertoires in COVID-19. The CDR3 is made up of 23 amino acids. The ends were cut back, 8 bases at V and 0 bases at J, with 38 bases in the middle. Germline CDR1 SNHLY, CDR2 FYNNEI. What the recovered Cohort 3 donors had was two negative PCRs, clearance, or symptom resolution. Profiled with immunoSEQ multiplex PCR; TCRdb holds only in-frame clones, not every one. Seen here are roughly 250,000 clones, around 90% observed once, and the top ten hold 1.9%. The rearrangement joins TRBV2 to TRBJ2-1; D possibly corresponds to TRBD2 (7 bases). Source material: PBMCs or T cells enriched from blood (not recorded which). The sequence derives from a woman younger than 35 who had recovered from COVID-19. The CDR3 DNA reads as TGTGCCAGCCCTAAGGGGGGCAGGGGAGAAACTGGCGGGAGTCTGGGCTCCTACAATGAGCAGTTCTTC. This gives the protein CASPKGGRGETGGSLGSYNEQFF.